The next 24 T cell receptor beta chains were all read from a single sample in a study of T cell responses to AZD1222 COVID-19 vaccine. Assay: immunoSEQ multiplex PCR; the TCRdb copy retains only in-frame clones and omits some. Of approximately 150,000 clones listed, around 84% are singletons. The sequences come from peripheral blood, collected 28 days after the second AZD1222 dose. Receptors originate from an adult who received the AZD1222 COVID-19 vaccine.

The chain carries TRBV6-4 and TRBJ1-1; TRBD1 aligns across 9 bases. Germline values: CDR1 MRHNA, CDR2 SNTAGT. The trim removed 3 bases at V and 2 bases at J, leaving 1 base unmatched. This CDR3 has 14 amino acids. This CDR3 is CASSEQGANTEAFF. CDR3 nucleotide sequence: TGTGCCAGCAGTGAACAGGGGGCAAACACTGAAGCTTTCTTT.

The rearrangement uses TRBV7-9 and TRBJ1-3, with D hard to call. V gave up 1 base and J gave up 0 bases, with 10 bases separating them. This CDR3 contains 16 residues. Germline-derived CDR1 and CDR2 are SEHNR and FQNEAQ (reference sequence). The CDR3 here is CASSLGVPGSGNTIYF. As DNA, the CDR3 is TGTGCCAGCAGCTTAGGGGTTCCGGGCTCTGGAAACACCATATATTTT.

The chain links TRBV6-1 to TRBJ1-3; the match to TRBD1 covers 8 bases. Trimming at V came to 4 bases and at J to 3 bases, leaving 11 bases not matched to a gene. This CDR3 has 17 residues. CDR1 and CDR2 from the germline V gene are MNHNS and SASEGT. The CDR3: CASSAHPTGEFGNTIYF. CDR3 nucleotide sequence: TGTGCCAGCAGTGCCCACCCGACAGGGGAGTTTGGAAACACCATATATTTT.

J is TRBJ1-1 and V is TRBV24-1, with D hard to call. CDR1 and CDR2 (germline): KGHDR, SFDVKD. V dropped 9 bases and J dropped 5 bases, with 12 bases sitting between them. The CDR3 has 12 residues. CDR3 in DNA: TGTGCCACCTTAACATCCCCTACTGAAGCTTTCTTT. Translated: CATLTSPTEAFF.

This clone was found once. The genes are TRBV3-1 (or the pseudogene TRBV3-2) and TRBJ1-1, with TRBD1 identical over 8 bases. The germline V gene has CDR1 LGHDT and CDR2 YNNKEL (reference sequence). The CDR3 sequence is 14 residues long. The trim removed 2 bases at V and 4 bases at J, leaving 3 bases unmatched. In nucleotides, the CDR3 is TGTGCCAGCAGCCAAAGGACAGGGCCCACTGAAGCTTTCTTT. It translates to CASSQRTGPTEAFF.

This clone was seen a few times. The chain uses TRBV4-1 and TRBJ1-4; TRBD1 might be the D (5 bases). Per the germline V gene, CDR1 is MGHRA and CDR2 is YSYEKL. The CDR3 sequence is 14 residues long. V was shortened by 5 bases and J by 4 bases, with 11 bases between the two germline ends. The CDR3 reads CASSLGTGNEKLFF. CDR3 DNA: TGCGCCAGCAGCTTAGGGACCGGTAATGAAAAACTGTTTTTT.

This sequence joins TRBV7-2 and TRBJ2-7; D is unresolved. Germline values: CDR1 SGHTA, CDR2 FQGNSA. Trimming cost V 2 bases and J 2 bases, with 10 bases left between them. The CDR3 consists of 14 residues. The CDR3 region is CASSLSWSTYEQYF. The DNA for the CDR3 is TGTGCCAGCAGCTTAAGTTGGTCTACCTACGAGCAGTACTTC.

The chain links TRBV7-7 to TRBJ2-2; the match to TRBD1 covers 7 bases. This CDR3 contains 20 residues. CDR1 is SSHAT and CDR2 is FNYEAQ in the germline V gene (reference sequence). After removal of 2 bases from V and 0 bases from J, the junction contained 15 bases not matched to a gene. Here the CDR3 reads CASSLFLSDRESANTGELFF. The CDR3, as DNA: TGTGCCAGCAGCTTATTCCTATCCGACAGGGAATCCGCGAACACCGGGGAGCTGTTTTTT.

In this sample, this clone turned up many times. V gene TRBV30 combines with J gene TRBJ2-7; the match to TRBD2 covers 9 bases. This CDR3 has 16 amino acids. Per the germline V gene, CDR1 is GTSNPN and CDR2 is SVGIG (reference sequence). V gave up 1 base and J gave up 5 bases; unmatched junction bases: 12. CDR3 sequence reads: CAWSALAASGTDEQYF. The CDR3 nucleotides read TGTGCCTGGAGTGCCCTCGCGGCTAGCGGGACTGACGAGCAGTACTTC.

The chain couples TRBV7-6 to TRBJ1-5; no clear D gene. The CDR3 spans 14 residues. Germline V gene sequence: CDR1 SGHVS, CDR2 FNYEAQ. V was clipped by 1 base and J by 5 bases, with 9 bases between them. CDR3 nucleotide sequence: TGTGCCAGCAGCTTAGGTACGGGATATCAGCCCCAGCATTTT. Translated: CASSLGTGYQPQHF.

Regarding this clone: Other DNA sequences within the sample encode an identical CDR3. The chain's CDR3 is CAWKGIGNTIYF. The CDR3 bases are TGTGCCTGGAAGGGGATCGGAAACACCATATATTTT. The chain combines TRBV30 with TRBJ1-3; D is perhaps TRBD1 (5 bases). The V gene lost 4 bases and the J gene lost 4 bases, with 8 bases spanning the gap. The CDR3 totals 12 residues. Germline CDR1 GTSNPN, CDR2 SVGIG (reference sequence). Variable domain in full (rest from reference TRBV30 and TRBJ1-3): SQTIHQWPATLVQPVGSPLSLECTVEGTSNPNLYWYRQAAGRGLQLLFYSVGIGQISSEVPQNLSASRPQDRQFILSSKKLLLSDSGFYLCAWKGIGNTIYFGEGSWLTVV.

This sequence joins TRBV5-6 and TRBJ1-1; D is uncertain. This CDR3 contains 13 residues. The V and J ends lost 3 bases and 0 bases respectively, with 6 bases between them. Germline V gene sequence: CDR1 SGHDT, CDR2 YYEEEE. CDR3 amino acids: CASSSVMNTEAFF. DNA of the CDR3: TGTGCCAGCAGCTCTGTAATGAACACTGAAGCTTTCTTT.

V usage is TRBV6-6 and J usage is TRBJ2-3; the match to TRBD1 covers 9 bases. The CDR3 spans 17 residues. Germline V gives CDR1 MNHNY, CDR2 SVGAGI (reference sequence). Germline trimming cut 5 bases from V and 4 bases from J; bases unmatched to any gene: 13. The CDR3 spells CASSRRPGTGIADTQYF. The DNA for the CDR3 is TGTGCCAGCAGTCGTAGACCCGGGACAGGGATCGCAGATACGCAGTATTTT.

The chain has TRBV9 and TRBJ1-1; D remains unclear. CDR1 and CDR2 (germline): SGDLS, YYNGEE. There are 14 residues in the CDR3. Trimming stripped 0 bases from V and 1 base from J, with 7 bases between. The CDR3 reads CASSVDQGNTEAFF. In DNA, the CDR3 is TGTGCCAGCAGCGTAGACCAAGGGAACACTGAAGCTTTCTTT.

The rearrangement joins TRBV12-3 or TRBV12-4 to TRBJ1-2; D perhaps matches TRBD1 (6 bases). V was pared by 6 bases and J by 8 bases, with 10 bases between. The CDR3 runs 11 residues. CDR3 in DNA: TGTGCCAGCAGCAAGACAGGAGGCTACACCTTC. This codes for CASSKTGGYTF.

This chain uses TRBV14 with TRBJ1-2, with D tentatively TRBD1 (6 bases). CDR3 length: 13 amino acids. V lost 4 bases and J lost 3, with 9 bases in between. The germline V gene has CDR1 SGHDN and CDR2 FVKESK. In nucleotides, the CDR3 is TGTGCCAGCAGCCGCCAGGGGTACTATGGCTACACCTTC. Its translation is CASSRQGYYGYTF.

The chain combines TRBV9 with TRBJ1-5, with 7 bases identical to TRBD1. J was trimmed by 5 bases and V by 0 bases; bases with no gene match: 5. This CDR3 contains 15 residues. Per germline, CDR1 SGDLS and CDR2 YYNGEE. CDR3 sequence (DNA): TGTGCCAGCAGCGTAGGACAGGGCGATCATCAGCCCCAGCATTTT. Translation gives CASSVGQGDHQPQHF.

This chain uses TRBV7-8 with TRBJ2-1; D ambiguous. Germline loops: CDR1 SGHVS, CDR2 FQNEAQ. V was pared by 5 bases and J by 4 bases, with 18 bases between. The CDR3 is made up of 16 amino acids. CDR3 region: CASSLSGLAQYNEQFF. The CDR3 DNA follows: TGTGCCAGCAGCCTTTCCGGCCTGGCACAATACAATGAGCAGTTCTTC. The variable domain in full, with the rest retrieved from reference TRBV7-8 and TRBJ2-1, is GAGVSQSPRYKVAKRGQDVALRCDPISGHVSLFWYQQALGQGPEFLTYFQNEAQLDKSGLPSDRFFAERPEGSVSTLKIQRTQQEDSAVYLCASSLSGLAQYNEQFFGPGTRLTVL.

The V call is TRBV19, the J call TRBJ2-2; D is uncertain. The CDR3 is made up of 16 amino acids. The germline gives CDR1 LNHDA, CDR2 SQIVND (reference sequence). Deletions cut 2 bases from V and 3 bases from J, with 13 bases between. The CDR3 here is CASSINGGWDTGELFF. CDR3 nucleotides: TGTGCCAGTAGTATAAACGGCGGTTGGGACACCGGGGAGCTGTTTTTT.

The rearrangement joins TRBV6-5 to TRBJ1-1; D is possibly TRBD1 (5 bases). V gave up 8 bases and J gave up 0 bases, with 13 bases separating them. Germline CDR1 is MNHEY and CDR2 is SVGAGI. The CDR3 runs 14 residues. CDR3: CASGRGGMNTEAFF. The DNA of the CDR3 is TGTGCCAGCGGGAGGGGCGGGATGAACACTGAAGCTTTCTTT.

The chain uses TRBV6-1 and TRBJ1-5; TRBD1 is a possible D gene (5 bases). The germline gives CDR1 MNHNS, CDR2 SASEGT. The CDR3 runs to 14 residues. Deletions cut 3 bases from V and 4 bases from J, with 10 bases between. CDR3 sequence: CASSELWGNQPQHF. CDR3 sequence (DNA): TGTGCCAGCAGTGAGTTGTGGGGGAATCAGCCCCAGCATTTT.

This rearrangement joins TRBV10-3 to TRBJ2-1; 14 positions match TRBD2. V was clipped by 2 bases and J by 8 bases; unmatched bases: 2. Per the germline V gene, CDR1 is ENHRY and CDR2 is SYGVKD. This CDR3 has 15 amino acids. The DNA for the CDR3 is TGTGCCATCAGTGAGGGGACTAGCGGGGGTGATGAGCAGTTCTTC. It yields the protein CAISEGTSGGDEQFF.

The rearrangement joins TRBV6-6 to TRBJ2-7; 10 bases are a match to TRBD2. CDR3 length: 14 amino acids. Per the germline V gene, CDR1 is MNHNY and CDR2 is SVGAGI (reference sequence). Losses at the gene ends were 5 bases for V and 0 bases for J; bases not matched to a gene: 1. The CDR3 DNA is TGTGCCAGCAGTAGGACTAGCGGCTCCTACGAGCAGTACTTC. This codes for CASSRTSGSYEQYF.

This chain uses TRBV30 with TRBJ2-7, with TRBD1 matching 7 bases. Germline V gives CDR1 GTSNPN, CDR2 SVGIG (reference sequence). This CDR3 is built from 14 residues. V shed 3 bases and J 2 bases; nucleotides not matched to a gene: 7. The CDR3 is CAWRPNRGPYEQYF. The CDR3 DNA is TGTGCCTGGAGACCTAACAGGGGTCCCTACGAGCAGTACTTC.